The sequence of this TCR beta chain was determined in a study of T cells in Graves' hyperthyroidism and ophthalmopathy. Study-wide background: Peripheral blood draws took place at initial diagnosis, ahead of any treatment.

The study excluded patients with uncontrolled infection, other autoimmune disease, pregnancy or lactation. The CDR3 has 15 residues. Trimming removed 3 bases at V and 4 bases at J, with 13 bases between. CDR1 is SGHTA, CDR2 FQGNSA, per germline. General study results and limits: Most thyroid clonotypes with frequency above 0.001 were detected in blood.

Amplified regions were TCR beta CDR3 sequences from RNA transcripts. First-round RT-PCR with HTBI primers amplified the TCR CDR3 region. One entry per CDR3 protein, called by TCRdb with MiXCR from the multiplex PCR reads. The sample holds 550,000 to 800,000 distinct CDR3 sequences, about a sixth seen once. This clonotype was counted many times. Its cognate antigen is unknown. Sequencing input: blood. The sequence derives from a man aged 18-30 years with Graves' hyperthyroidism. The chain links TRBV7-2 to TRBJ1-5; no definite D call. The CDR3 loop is CASSFNNLGNQPQHF. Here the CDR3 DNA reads TGTGCCAGCAGCTTCAACAACTTAGGAAATCAGCCCCAGCATTTT.